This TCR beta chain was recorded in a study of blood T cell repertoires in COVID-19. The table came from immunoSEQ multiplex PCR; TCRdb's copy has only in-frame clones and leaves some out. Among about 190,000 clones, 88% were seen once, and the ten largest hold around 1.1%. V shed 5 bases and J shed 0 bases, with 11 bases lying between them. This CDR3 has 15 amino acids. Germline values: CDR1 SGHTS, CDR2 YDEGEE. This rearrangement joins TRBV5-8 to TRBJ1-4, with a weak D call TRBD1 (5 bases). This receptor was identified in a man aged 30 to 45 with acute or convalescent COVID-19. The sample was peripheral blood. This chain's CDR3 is CASREDRATNEKLFF. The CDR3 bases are TGTGCCAGCAGAGAAGACAGAGCAACTAATGAAAAACTGTTTTTT.